The 5 T cell receptor beta chains reported below all come from one sample, sequenced in a study of spatial heterogeneity in lung cancer. One entry per CDR3 protein, called by TCRdb with MiXCR from the 5' RACE reads. This sample has about 78,000 distinct CDR3 sequences, with 7.5% to 9.5% found just once. The sample's time point: sample taken at primary tumor resection. The sample in question was PBMCs, obtained at surgery. These receptors came from a male donor with early-stage non-small cell lung cancer.

The rearrangement links TRBV6-6 to TRBJ1-1, with no clear D. Germline CDR1 is MNHNY and CDR2 is SVGAGI (reference sequence). The length of the CDR3 is 13 residues. The V gene lost 2 bases and the J gene lost 5 bases, with 9 bases spanning the gap. The CDR3 spells CASSYNWDTEAFF. In DNA, the CDR3 is TGTGCCAGCAGTTACAATTGGGATACTGAAGCTTTCTTT.

This clonotype was seen a few times. The V call is TRBV6-6, the J call TRBJ1-1; possibly TRBD1 for D (5 bases). This CDR3 region has 14 residues. The V gene lost 7 bases and the J gene lost 0 bases, with 12 bases spanning the gap. In germline, CDR1 is MNHNY, CDR2 SVGAGI (reference sequence). CDR3 nucleotide sequence: TGTGCCAGCAAACAGACAGACCTGAACACTGAAGCTTTCTTT. This translates into CASKQTDLNTEAFF.

The chain joins TRBV28 to TRBJ1-6; perhaps TRBD1 as D (6 bases). The germline gives CDR1 MDHEN, CDR2 SYDVKM. CDR3 length: 13 amino acids. Trimming cost V 8 bases and J 14 bases, with 19 bases left between them. The CDR3 is CASDPGQTLSLHF. In nucleotides, the CDR3 is TGTGCCAGCGACCCGGGACAAACTCTTTCCCTCCACTTT. The full variable domain, its missing parts supplied by reference TRBV28 and TRBJ1-6, is DVKVTQSSRYLVKRTGEKVFLECVQDMDHENMFWYRQDPGLGLRLIYFSYDVKMKEKGDIPEGYSVSREKKERFSLILESASTNQTSMYLCASDPGQTLSLHFGNGTRLTVT.

V is TRBV6-1 and J is TRBJ2-7; 8 nucleotides align to TRBD1. The CDR3 length is 16 residues. The J segment lost 4 bases and the V segment lost 7 bases, leaving 15 bases of the junction unmatched. The germline V gene has CDR1 MNHNS and CDR2 SASEGT. This CDR3 is CASKSPGRTGSYEQYF. The CDR3 DNA is TGTGCCAGCAAATCCCCGGGACGGACAGGGAGTTACGAGCAGTACTTC.

This clonotype was detected many times. The chain links TRBV2 to TRBJ2-7; D gene unclear. This CDR3 spans 11 amino acids. The germline V gene encodes CDR1 SNHLY and CDR2 FYNNEI. V gave up 8 bases and J gave up 6 bases, with 11 bases separating them. The CDR3 loop reads CASLTRGEQYF. The CDR3 coding sequence is TGTGCCAGCTTAACTCGCGGCGAGCAGTACTTC.